The rows below give T cell receptor beta chains drawn from one sample of a study of CD8+CD57+ T cells in acquired aplastic anemia. TCRdb fed the reads into MiXCR, producing one record per CDR3 protein. The sample records under 200,000 distinct CDR3 sequences, approximately 40% being singletons. Sequenced sample: sorted CD4+, CD8+, or CD8+CD57+ T cells (not recorded which) from PBMCs. The source is a human donor in good health. CDR3s include the opening cysteine and the closing phenylalanine or tryptophan. The D gene is left open where the match is weak. The listing skips clone size in some rows; elsewhere it reads once, few, many or a size class.

TRBJ2-5 TRBV12-3/TRBV12-4 . many TGTGCCAGCAGTTTGGCCCACTCCAAAGAGACCCAGTACTTC CASSLAHSKETQYF
TRBJ2-3 TRBV2 . many TGTGCCAGCACAGGGGATACAGATACGCAGTATTTT CASTGDTDTQYF
TRBJ2-1 TRBV28 TRBD1 few TGTGCCAGCAGTTCCTCCGGGACAGGGGGTATCAGTGAGCAGTTCTTC CASSSSGTGGISEQFF
TRBJ2-2 TRBV24-1 . . TGTGCCACCAGTGACAACGTCGGGACCGGGGAGCTGTTTTTT CATSDNVGTGELFF
TRBJ2-5 TRBV24-1 TRBD2 . TGTGCCACCAGTGATTTGAAAACTAGCGGGGCACCCCTCCAAGGGACCCAGTACTTC CATSDLKTSGAPLQGTQYF
TRBJ2-2 TRBV27 . . TGTGCCAGCAGTCCCAAAAACACCGGGGAGCTGTTTTTT CASSPKNTGELFF
TRBJ2-1 TRBV11-2 TRBD2 . TGTGCCAGCAGTCAAGGGCCTAGCGGAGAGGGCAATGAGCAGTTCTTC CASSQGPSGEGNEQFF
TRBJ1-4 TRBV9 . many TGTGCCAGCTCCATTGGAGGGGCCGCAACTAATGAAAAACTGTTTTTT CASSIGGAATNEKLFF
TRBJ2-7 TRBV10-3 TRBD1 few TGTGCCATCAGTGAACCGGACAGGGCCTACGAGCAGTACTTC CAISEPDRAYEQYF
TRBJ2-5 TRBV20-1 TRBD1 few TGCAGTGCTCTTGGCTGGGACAGGGGTGAGACCCAGTACTTC CSALGWDRGETQYF
TRBJ2-7 TRBV20-1 . . TGCAGTGCCAGCAGTCCCCCCGGCCAGGGGTTCAACGAGCAGTACTTC CSASSPPGQGFNEQYF
TRBJ1-1 TRBV7-6 TRBD1 many TGTGCCAGCAGCCAACAGGGGATCGGCACTGAAGCTTTCTTT CASSQQGIGTEAFF
TRBJ1-6 TRBV7-6 TRBD1 . TGTGCCAGCAGAATGGACAGGGTAGACTCACCCCTCCACTTT CASRMDRVDSPLHF
TRBJ1-1 TRBV7-3 TRBD1 . TGTGCCAGCTATAGCCCTTTCGACAGGGAGGAAATGAACGCTGAAGCTCTCTTT CASYSPFDREEMNAEALF
TRBJ1-2 TRBV15 . many TGTGCCACCAGCAGAGAAATAGGAGGGGGTGGCTACACCTTC CATSREIGGGGYTF
TRBJ2-1 TRBV2 TRBD2 many TGTGCCAGCAGTTCCACAGCGGGGAGCTCCTACAATGAGCAGTTCTTC CASSSTAGSSYNEQFF
TRBJ2-7 TRBV10-3 . . TGTGCCATCGGCGAACAGGGAAACCCCTACGAGCAGTACTTC CAIGEQGNPYEQYF
TRBJ2-7 TRBV7-9 TRBD1 . TGTGCCAGCAGCTTAGCAGGTAGCAGGGGGCAGAACTTC CASSLAGSRGQNF
TRBJ2-5 TRBV5-6 TRBD1 . TGTGCCAGCAGCAGAGGGACAGGGGGTGAAGAGACCCAGTACTTC CASSRGTGGEETQYF
TRBJ1-5 TRBV7-3 . . TGTGCCAGCAGCCAAGTCCTACCGGACGGCAATCAGCCCCAGCATTTT CASSQVLPDGNQPQHF
TRBJ1-6 TRBV12-3/TRBV12-4 . . TGTGCCAGCAGGGTGGGACACGGCAATAATTCACCCCTCCACTTT CASRVGHGNNSPLHF
TRBJ1-6 TRBV24-1 . few TGTGCCATCAGTTTGGACAGTTATAATTCACCCCTCCACTTT CAISLDSYNSPLHF
TRBJ2-1 TRBV2 TRBD2 . TGTGCCAGCTCGAGGGAGGGCTATGAGCAGTTCTTC CASSREGYEQFF
TRBJ2-1 TRBV7-3 . many TGTGCCAGCAGCTTAAATTCCGGACTACCCTACAATGAGCAGTTCTTC CASSLNSGLPYNEQFF
TRBJ2-4 TRBV4-1 TRBD1 few TGCGCCAGCAGCCAGCCCCGGGACAGATTAGCCAAAAACATTCAGTACTTC CASSQPRDRLAKNIQYF
TRBJ2-1 TRBV5-1 TRBD1 . TGCGCCAGCAGCAACACCGGGACAGGGCATTACAATGAGCAGTTCTTC CASSNTGTGHYNEQFF
TRBJ2-7 TRBV9 . many TGTGCCAGCAGCGCCCATTTTGACGAGCAGTACTTC CASSAHFDEQYF
TRBJ1-6 TRBV19 . . TGTGCCAGTAGTACCGACCGACCCCTCCACTTT CASSTDRPLHF